This record looks at one TCR beta chain sequence and its context. The antigen is not known. Resections took place in Japan or China from about 2013 to 2018. Two lung cancer pathologists independently confirmed each histologic diagnosis. Here immunoSEQ multiplex PCR was the method, and the copy in TCRdb shows in-frame clones only, minus some. The data hold approximately 2,800 clones, with about 76% observed a single time. These data belong to a study of immune evolution from preneoplasia to lung adenocarcinoma. Regarding the study as a whole: Normal lung had highest clonality; later lesions appeared denser, more diverse. Top clone share appeared to fall from AAH through AIS, MIA, adenocarcinoma.

The CDR3 loop spans 15 amino acids. The germline V gene encodes CDR1 SGHDT and CDR2 YYEEEE. J gave up 3 bases and V 2 bases, and 5 bases lay outside the gene matches. The sample consisted of FFPE adjacent normal lung tissue. The V call is TRBV5-6, the J call TRBJ2-7, with 10 bases lining up with TRBD2. The source of this sequence is a person aged 55-80 years with lung adenocarcinoma. In nucleotides, the CDR3 is TGTGCCAGCAGCTTAAGCGGGGGGGGCGTCTACGAGCAGTACTTC. Amino acids: CASSLSGGGVYEQYF. Filled out from reference TRBV5-6 and TRBJ2-7, the complete variable domain reads DAGVTQSPTHLIKTRGQQVTLRCSPKSGHDTVSWYQQALGQGPQFIFQYYEEEERQRGNFPDRFSGHQFPNYSSELNVNALLLGDSALYLCASSLSGGGVYEQYFGPGTRLTVT.